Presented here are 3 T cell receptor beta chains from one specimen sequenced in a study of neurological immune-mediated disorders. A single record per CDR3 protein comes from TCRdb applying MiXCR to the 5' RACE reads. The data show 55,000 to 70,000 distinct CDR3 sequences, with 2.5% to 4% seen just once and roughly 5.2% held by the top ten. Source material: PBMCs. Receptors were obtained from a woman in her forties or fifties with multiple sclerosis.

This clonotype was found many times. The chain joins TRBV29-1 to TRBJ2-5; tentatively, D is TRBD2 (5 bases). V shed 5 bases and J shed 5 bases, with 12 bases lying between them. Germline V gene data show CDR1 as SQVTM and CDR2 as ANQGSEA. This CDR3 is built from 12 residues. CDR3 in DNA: TGCAGCGTTTCGGGGATTAGTGAGACCCAGTACTTC. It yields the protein CSVSGISETQYF.

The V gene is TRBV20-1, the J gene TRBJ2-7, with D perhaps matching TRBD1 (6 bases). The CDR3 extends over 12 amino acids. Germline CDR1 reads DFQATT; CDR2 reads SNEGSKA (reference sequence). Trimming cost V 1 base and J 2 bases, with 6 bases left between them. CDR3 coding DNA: TGCAGTGCTAGAGGACAGGCCTACGAGCAGTACTTC. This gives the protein CSARGQAYEQYF.

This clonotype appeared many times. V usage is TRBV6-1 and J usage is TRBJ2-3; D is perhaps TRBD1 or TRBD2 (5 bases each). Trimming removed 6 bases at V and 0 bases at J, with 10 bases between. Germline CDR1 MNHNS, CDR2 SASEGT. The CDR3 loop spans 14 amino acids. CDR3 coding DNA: TGTGCCAGCAGGGATAGGGACAGCACAGATACGCAGTATTTT. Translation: CASRDRDSTDTQYF.